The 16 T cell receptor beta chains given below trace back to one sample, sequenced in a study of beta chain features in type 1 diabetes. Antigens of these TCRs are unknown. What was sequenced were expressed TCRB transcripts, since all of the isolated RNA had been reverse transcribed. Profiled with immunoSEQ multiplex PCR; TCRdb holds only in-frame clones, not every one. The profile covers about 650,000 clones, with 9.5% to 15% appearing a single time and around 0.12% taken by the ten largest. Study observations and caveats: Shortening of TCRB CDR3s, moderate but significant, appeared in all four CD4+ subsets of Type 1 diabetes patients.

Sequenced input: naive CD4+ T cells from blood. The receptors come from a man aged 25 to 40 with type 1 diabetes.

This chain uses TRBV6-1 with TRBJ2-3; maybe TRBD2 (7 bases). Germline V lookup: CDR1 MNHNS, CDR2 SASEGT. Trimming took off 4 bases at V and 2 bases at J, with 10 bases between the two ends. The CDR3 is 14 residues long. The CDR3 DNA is TGTGCCAGCAGTGCGGGGGGCCCCACAGATACGCAGTATTTT. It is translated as CASSAGGPTDTQYF.

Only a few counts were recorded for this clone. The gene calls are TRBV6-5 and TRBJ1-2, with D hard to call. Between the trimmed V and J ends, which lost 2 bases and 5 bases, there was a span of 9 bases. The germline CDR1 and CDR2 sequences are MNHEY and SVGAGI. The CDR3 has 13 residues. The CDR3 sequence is CASSYGQQYGYTF. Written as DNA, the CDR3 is TGTGCCAGCAGTTACGGGCAGCAATATGGCTACACCTTC.

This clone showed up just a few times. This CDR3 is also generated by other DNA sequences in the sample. DNA of the CDR3: TGTGCCTGGAGCGATGGGGGTCGAGAGACCCAGTACTTC. It yields the protein CAWSDGGRETQYF. The V gene is TRBV30, the J gene TRBJ2-5; D is perhaps TRBD1 or TRBD2 (5 bases each). This CDR3 comprises 13 residues. V lost 3 bases and J 4 bases, leaving 12 bases between the germline ends. Per germline, CDR1 GTSNPN and CDR2 SVGIG (reference sequence).

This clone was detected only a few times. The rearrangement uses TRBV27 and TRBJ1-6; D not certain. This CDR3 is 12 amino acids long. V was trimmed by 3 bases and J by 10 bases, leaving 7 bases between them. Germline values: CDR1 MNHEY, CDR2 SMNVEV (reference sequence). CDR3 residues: CASSFLGSPLHF. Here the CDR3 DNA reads TGTGCCAGCAGTTTCTTGGGATCACCCCTCCACTTT.

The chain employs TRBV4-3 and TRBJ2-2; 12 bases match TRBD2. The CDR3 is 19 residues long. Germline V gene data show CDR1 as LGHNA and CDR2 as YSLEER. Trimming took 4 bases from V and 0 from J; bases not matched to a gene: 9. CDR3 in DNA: TGCGCCAGCAGCCGAGGACTAGCGGGGATTTCTTCGAACACCGGGGAGCTGTTTTTT. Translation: CASSRGLAGISSNTGELFF.

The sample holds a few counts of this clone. This CDR3 is CASSQENNSPLHF. DNA of the CDR3: TGTGCCAGCAGCCAAGAGAATAATTCACCCCTCCACTTT. This rearrangement joins TRBV4-2 to TRBJ1-6, with D uncertain. CDR1 and CDR2 (germline): LGHNA, YNFKEQ. V lost 0 bases to trimming and J lost 5 bases, with 2 bases between them. The CDR3 has 13 residues.

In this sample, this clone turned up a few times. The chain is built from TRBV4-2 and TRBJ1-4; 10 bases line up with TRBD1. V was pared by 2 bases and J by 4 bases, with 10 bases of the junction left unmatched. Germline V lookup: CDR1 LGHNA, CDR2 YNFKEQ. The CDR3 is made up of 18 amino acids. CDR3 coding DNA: TGTGCCAGCAGCCAACGACAGGGGGCTGGTAGGATTAATGAAAAACTGTTTTTT. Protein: CASSQRQGAGRINEKLFF.

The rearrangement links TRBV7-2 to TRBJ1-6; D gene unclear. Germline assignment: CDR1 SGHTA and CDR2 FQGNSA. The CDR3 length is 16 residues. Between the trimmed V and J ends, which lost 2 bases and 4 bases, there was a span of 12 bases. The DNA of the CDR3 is TGTGCCAGCAGCTTAATGGCTTCCGGGTATAATTCACCCCTCCACTTT. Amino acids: CASSLMASGYNSPLHF.

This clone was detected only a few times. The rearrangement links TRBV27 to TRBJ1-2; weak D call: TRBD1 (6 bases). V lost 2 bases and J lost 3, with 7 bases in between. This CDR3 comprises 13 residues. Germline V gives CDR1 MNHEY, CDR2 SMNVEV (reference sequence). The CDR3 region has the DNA TGTGCCAGCAGTTTAAAGGGGGACTATGGCTACACCTTC. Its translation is CASSLKGDYGYTF.

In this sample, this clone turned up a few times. CDR3 sequence (DNA): TGCGCCAGCAGCCTAGTAGCGGGGCAGGCAGATACGCAGTATTTT. This sequence encodes CASSLVAGQADTQYF. J is TRBJ2-3 and V is TRBV5-1; 8 bases agree with TRBD2. Germline values: CDR1 SGHRS, CDR2 YFSETQ. With 4 bases clipped from V and 4 bases from J, the junction kept 8 bases outside the gene matches. This CDR3 has 15 amino acids. The whole variable domain, remainder taken from reference TRBV5-1 and TRBJ2-3, is KAGVTQTPRYLIKTRGQQVTLSCSPISGHRSVSWYQQTPGQGLQFLFEYFSETQRNKGNFPGRFSGRQFSNSRSEMNVSTLELGDSALYLCASSLVAGQADTQYFGPGTRLTVL.

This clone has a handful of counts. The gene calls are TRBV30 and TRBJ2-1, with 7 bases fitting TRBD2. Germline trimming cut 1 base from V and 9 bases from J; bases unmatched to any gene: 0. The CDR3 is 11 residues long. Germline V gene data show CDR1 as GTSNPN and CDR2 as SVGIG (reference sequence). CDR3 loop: CAWSERGEQFF. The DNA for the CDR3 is TGTGCCTGGAGTGAGCGGGGTGAGCAGTTCTTC.

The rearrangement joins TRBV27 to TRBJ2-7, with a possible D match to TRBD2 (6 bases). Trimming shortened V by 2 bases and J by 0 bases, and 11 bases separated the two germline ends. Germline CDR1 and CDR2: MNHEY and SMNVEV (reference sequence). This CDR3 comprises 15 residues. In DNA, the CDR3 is TGTGCCAGCAGTTTAATGAGGCGGGACTCCTACGAGCAGTACTTC. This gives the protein CASSLMRRDSYEQYF.

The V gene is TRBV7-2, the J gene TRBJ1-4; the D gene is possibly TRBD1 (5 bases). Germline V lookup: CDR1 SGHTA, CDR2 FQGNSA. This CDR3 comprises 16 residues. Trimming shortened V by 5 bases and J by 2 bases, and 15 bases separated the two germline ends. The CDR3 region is CASSPKPGTTNEKLFF. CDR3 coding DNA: TGTGCCAGCAGCCCGAAACCGGGGACGACTAATGAAAAACTGTTTTTT.

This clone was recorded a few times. CDR3 region: CASSLVDFGIQYF. DNA of the CDR3: TGTGCCAGCAGCTTGGTGGACTTTGGCATTCAGTACTTC. The chain couples TRBV5-4 to TRBJ2-4; D might be TRBD2 (5 bases). V dropped 0 bases and J dropped 9 bases, with 10 bases sitting between them. This CDR3 region has 13 residues. Looked up from germline, CDR1 is SGHNT and CDR2 is YYREEE (reference sequence).

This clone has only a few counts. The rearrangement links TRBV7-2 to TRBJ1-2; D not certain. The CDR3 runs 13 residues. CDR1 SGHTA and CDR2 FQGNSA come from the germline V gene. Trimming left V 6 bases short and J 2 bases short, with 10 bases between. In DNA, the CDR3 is TGTGCCAGCAGGAACCCTAACAACTATGGCTACACCTTC. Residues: CASRNPNNYGYTF.

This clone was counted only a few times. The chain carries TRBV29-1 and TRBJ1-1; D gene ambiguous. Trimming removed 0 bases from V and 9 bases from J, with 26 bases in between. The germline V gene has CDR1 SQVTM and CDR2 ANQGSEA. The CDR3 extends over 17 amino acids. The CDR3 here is CSVEDLGVASSIDQAFF. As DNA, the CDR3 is TGCAGCGTTGAAGATCTAGGTGTTGCCTCGAGTATCGACCAAGCTTTCTTT.